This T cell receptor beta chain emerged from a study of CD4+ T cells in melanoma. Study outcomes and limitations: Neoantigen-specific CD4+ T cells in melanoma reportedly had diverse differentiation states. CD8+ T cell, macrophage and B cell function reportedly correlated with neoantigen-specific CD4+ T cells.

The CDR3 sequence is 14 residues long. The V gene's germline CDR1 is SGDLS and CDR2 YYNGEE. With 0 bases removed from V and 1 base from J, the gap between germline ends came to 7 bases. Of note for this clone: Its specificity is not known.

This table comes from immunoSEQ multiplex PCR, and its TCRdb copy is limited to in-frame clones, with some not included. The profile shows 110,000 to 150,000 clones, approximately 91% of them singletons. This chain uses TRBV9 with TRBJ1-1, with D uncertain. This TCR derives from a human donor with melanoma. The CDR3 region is CASSVGLSNTEAFF. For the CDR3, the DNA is TGTGCCAGCAGCGTAGGGCTTTCGAACACTGAAGCTTTCTTT.